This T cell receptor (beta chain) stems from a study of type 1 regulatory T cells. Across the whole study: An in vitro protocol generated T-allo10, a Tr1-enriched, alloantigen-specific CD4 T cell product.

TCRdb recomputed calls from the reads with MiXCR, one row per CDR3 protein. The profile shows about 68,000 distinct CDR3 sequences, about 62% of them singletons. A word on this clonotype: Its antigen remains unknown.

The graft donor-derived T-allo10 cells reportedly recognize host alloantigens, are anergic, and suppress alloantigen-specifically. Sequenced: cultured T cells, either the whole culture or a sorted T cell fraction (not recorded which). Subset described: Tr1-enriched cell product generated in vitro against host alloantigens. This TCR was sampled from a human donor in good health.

The CDR3 DNA is TGTGCCAGCAGTGACGACAGGGGGCGCGTGGTCTACGAGCAGTACTTC. Translated, it gives CASSDDRGRVVYEQYF. This sequence joins TRBV6-1 and TRBJ2-7; the match to TRBD1 covers 10 bases. Germline values: CDR1 MNHNS, CDR2 SASEGT. The CDR3 is made up of 16 amino acids. Unmatched junction bases numbered 8, after V lost 3 bases and J lost 3 bases.